This T cell receptor beta chain was profiled in a study of blood T cell repertoires in COVID-19. About the research overall: The samples span acute and convalescent COVID-19 from the United States, Italy and Spain. T cells, B-cell-depleted T cells, or PBMCs supplied cDNA or gDNA.

In the authors' methods: Reference gene primer amplification yielded estimated nucleated cell counts. Repertoires were generated with immunoSEQ multiplex PCR, while TCRdb's copy carries only in-frame clones and drops some. Clonal size and the V and J genes are those of that table, whereas D and trimming came from the DNA. The top ten clones hold around 20% of a sample with more than 65,000 clones, around 80% of them seen once. Points on this clone: Other DNA sequences from this sample encode an identical CDR3 as well.

Input material: peripheral blood. The TCR was taken from a woman of 80 years or more with active or convalescent COVID-19.

The CDR3 region is CAWSVGGTEAFF. The CDR3 coding sequence is TGTGCCTGGAGTGTTGGAGGGACTGAAGCTTTCTTT. This chain connects TRBV30 to TRBJ1-1; D unresolved. The ends were cut back, 0 bases at V and 5 bases at J, with 7 bases in the middle. Germline CDR1 and CDR2: GTSNPN and SVGIG (reference sequence). The CDR3 covers 12 residues.